These T cell receptor beta chains were read from a single sample in a study of technical replicates of blood from several donors. Clones were read by immunoSEQ multiplex PCR, and TCRdb kept only the in-frame ones, dropping some. The profile shows some 100,000 clones, over 95% of them singletons. Sequencing was done on a sample of T cells isolated from PBMCs. Receptors were obtained from a human donor in good health. CDR3s include the opening cysteine and the closing phenylalanine or tryptophan. Fields, in order: D gene, J gene, V gene, clone size, CDR3 DNA, CDR3 protein. A D gene is named only where the DNA matches it firmly. Expanded clones get a size class; other rows say once, few or many, or leave the size out.

D: .
J: TRBJ1-4
V: TRBV5-6
size: .
DNA: TGTGCCAGCAGCATCGGGAGCGAAAAACTGTTTTTT
CDR3: CASSIGSEKLFF

D: TRBD1
J: TRBJ2-2
V: TRBV10-3
size: .
DNA: TGTGCCATCAGTGAGCCGCAGGGGGTGAACACCGGGGAGCTGTTTTTT
CDR3: CAISEPQGVNTGELFF

D: TRBD2
J: TRBJ2-7
V: TRBV4-2
size: .
DNA: TGTGCCAGCAGCCGCAACTCGCGGGAGGGTGGCTACGAGCAGTACTTC
CDR3: CASSRNSREGGYEQYF

D: TRBD1
J: TRBJ2-1
V: TRBV2
size: .
DNA: TGTGCCAGCATCTTGGGACAGGGTAATGAGCAGTTCTTC
CDR3: CASILGQGNEQFF

D: .
J: TRBJ1-1
V: TRBV28
size: .
DNA: TGTGCCAGCAGTTTAGAGGGAGACACTGAAGCTTTCTTT
CDR3: CASSLEGDTEAFF

D: .
J: TRBJ1-1
V: TRBV11-3
size: .
DNA: TGTGCCAGCAGCCAACGAGTTTGGGCCTCGAACACTGAAGCTTTCTTT
CDR3: CASSQRVWASNTEAFF

D: .
J: TRBJ1-1
V: TRBV15
size: .
DNA: TGTGCCACCAGCAGAGATGCGGATAGGGCTTTCTTT
CDR3: CATSRDADRAFF

D: TRBD2
J: TRBJ2-5
V: TRBV5-1
size: once
DNA: TGCGCCAGCAGCTCGCAGGGAGGGGACGAGACCCAGTACTTC
CDR3: CASSSQGGDETQYF

D: .
J: TRBJ2-6
V: TRBV7-6
size: .
DNA: TGTGCCAGCAGCTTGTATGGGGCCAACGTCCTGACTTTC
CDR3: CASSLYGANVLTF

D: .
J: TRBJ2-2
V: TRBV18
size: .
DNA: TGTGCCAGCTCACCAAAACCAGTGTTGAACACCGGGGAGCTGTTTTTT
CDR3: CASSPKPVLNTGELFF

D: .
J: TRBJ2-1
V: TRBV6-4
size: .
DNA: TGTGCCAGCAGTGAAGGGGGGGAAGGATGGGACAATGAGCAGTTCTTC
CDR3: CASSEGGEGWDNEQFF

D: TRBD1
J: TRBJ1-2
V: TRBV7-2
size: .
DNA: TGTGCCAGCAGCTGGACAGGGAAGGACTATGGCTACACCTTC
CDR3: CASSWTGKDYGYTF

D: .
J: TRBJ2-7
V: TRBV5-4
size: .
DNA: TGTGCCAGCAGCTTGGGGCTCTGGCGGGACTCCTACGAGCAGTACTTC
CDR3: CASSLGLWRDSYEQYF

D: TRBD1
J: TRBJ1-2
V: TRBV5-4
size: .
DNA: TGTGCCAGCAGCTTACCCAGGACAGGGACTAACTATGGCTACACCTTC
CDR3: CASSLPRTGTNYGYTF

D: .
J: TRBJ1-2
V: TRBV5-1
size: .
DNA: TGCGCCAGCAGCTTACGACTGAAGAACTATGGCTACACCTTC
CDR3: CASSLRLKNYGYTF

D: .
J: TRBJ2-1
V: TRBV2
size: .
DNA: TGTGCCAGCAGGGGGGACACGAATGAGCAGTTCTTC
CDR3: CASRGDTNEQFF

D: TRBD2
J: TRBJ2-3
V: TRBV5-1
size: .
DNA: TGCGCCAGCAGCCCGACTAGCGGGGTACTTGGGGATACGCAGTATTTT
CDR3: CASSPTSGVLGDTQYF

D: TRBD2
J: TRBJ2-5
V: TRBV28
size: .
DNA: TGTGCCAGCAGTCTTTGGGTAGCGGGAGGGCTTGGGGAGACCCAGTACTTC
CDR3: CASSLWVAGGLGETQYF

D: .
J: TRBJ2-1
V: TRBV6-5
size: .
DNA: TGTGCCAGCAGTTACGGGCTTAGCTCCTACAATGAGCAGTTCTTC
CDR3: CASSYGLSSYNEQFF

D: TRBD2
J: TRBJ2-2
V: TRBV7-2
size: .
DNA: TGTGCCAGCAGCCTCTTAGCGGGAGGGTGGACCGGGGAGCTGTTTTTT
CDR3: CASSLLAGGWTGELFF

D: .
J: TRBJ1-5
V: TRBV2
size: .
DNA: TGTGCCACCCGGCCCAGGAGGAATGATCAGCCCCAGCATTTT
CDR3: CATRPRRNDQPQHF

D: TRBD2
J: TRBJ2-5
V: TRBV9
size: .
DNA: TGTGCCAGCGCCAAAACTCGGGGACTAGCGGGGGGGCCAGAGACCCAGTACTTC
CDR3: CASAKTRGLAGGPETQYF

D: .
J: TRBJ2-3
V: TRBV5-4
size: .
DNA: TGTGCCAGCAGCACGCAGGGAAGCACAGATACGCAGTATTTT
CDR3: CASSTQGSTDTQYF

D: .
J: TRBJ1-5
V: TRBV30
size: .
DNA: TGTGCCTGGAGTCCAACCCTAACAGAAGATCAGCCCCAGCATTTT
CDR3: CAWSPTLTEDQPQHF

D: TRBD1
J: TRBJ1-3
V: TRBV7-6
size: .
DNA: TGTGCCAGCAGCTCAGCGACAGGGTTTACTGGAAACACCATATATTTT
CDR3: CASSSATGFTGNTIYF

D: .
J: TRBJ2-7
V: TRBV2
size: .
DNA: TGTGCCAGCAGTGAAAGGGGCTACGAGCAGTACTTC
CDR3: CASSERGYEQYF

D: TRBD1
J: TRBJ2-4
V: TRBV9
size: .
DNA: TGTGCCAGCAGCGTTACCGGGACAGGGGTGGACATTCAGTACTTC
CDR3: CASSVTGTGVDIQYF

D: TRBD1
J: TRBJ2-2
V: TRBV5-6
size: .
DNA: TGTGCCAGCAGCTCGGGGTGGACAGGGAACACCGGGGAGCTGTTTTTT
CDR3: CASSSGWTGNTGELFF

D: TRBD2
J: TRBJ2-2
V: TRBV7-3
size: .
DNA: TGTGCCAGCAGTTCCCGGGGACTAGCGGGGGCCGCACAGGGTACCGGGGAGCTGTTTTTT
CDR3: CASSSRGLAGAAQGTGELFF

D: .
J: TRBJ2-2
V: TRBV4-1
size: .
DNA: TGCGCCAGCAGCCCTCTAGGTCCCGGGGAGCTGTTTTTT
CDR3: CASSPLGPGELFF

D: .
J: TRBJ2-2
V: TRBV7-9
size: .
DNA: TGTGCCAGCAGCCTACCTGTGAACACCGGGGAGCTGTTTTTT
CDR3: CASSLPVNTGELFF

D: TRBD1
J: TRBJ1-1
V: TRBV27
size: once
DNA: TGTGCCAGCAGTTTATCGAGAGGGGGCTCTGCTTTCTTT
CDR3: CASSLSRGGSAFF

D: TRBD1
J: TRBJ1-2
V: TRBV6-5
size: .
DNA: TGTGCCAGCAGTTCGTCGACAGGGGGAGGCTATGGCTACACCTTC
CDR3: CASSSSTGGGYGYTF

D: TRBD2
J: TRBJ2-7
V: TRBV9
size: .
DNA: TGTGCCAGCAGCGCGGGAGGGACGAAATTCGACGAGCAGTACTTC
CDR3: CASSAGGTKFDEQYF

D: TRBD2
J: TRBJ2-7
V: TRBV28
size: .
DNA: TGTGCCAGCAGTTTATGGTATTCGGTCTTGAGCGGGAGGGCGACCTACGAGCAGTACTTC
CDR3: CASSLWYSVLSGRATYEQYF

D: TRBD2
J: TRBJ2-3
V: TRBV4-1
size: .
DNA: TGCGCCAGCAAGGCTAGCGGGGGGGCTGGAGATACGCAGTATTTT
CDR3: CASKASGGAGDTQYF

D: .
J: TRBJ1-2
V: TRBV7-9
size: .
DNA: TGTGCCAGCAGCTCCAATTCCTATGGCTACACCTTC
CDR3: CASSSNSYGYTF

D: TRBD1
J: TRBJ2-5
V: TRBV11-2
size: .
DNA: TGTGCCAGCAGCAAGCAGGGGGCGCAGGAGACCCAGTACTTC
CDR3: CASSKQGAQETQYF

D: TRBD2
J: TRBJ2-3
V: TRBV6-4
size: .
DNA: TGTGCCAGCAGTGAACTAGCGGGGGGGCCAGATACGCAGTATTTT
CDR3: CASSELAGGPDTQYF

D: .
J: TRBJ1-2
V: TRBV6-6
size: .
DNA: TGTGCCACCTCACAGGACTATGGCTACACCTTC
CDR3: CATSQDYGYTF